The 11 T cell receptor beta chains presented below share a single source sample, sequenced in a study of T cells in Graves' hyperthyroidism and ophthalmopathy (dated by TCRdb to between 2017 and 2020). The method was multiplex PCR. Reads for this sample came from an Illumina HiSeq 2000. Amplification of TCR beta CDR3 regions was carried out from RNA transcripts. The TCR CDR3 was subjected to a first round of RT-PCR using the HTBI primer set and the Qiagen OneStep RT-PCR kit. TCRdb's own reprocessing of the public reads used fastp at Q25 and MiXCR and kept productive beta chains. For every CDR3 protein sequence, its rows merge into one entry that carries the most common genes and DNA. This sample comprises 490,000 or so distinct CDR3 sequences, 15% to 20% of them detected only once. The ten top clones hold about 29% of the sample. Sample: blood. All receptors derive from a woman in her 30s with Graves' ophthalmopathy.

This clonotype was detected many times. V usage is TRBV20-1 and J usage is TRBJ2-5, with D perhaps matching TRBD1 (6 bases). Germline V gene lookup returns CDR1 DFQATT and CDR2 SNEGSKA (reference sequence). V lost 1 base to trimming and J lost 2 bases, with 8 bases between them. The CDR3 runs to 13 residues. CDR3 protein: CSARVRGQETQYF. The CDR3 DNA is TGCAGTGCTAGAGTTAGGGGGCAAGAGACCCAGTACTTC.

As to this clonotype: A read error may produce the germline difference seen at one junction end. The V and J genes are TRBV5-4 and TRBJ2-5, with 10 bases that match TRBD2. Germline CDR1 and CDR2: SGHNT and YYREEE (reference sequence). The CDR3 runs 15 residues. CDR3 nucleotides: TGTGCCGGCAGCAACGGACTAGCGGAACAAGAGACCCAGTACTTC. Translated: CAGSNGLAEQETQYF.

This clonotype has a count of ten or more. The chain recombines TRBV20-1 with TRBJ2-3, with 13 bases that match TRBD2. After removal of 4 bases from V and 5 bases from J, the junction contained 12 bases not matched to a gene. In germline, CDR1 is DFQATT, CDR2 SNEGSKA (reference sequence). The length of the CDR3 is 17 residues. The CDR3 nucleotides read TGCAGTGCTAAGACCCCGATCGGACTAGCGGGAGAAGATACGCAGTATTTT. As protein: CSAKTPIGLAGEDTQYF.

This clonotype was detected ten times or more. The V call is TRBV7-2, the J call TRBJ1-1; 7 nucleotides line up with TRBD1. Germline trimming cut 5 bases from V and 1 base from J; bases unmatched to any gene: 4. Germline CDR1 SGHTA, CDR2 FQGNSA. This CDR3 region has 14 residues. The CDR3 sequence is CASSAGQQNTEAFF. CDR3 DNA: TGTGCCAGCAGCGCGGGACAGCAGAACACTGAAGCTTTCTTT.

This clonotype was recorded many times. CDR3 sequence: CASSTITGLAGAYNEQFF. CDR3 bases: TGTGCCAGCAGCACCATTACGGGACTAGCGGGCGCCTACAATGAGCAGTTCTTC. The chain joins TRBV11-2 to TRBJ2-1; 12 bases line up with TRBD2. Unmatched junction bases numbered 10, after V lost 5 bases and J lost 2 bases. The CDR3 is 18 residues long. The germline V gene encodes CDR1 SGHAT and CDR2 FQNNGV.

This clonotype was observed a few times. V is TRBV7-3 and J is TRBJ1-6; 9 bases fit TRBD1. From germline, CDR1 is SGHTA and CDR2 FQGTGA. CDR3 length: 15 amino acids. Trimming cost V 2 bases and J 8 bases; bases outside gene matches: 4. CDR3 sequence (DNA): TGTGCCAGCAGCTTACTGACAGGGGGGGATTCACCCCTCCACTTT. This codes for CASSLLTGGDSPLHF. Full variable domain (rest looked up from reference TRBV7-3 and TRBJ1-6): GAGVSQTPSNKVTEKGKYVELRCDPISGHTALYWYRQSLGQGPEFLIYFQGTGAADDSGLPNDRFFAVRPEGSVSTLKIQRTERGDSAVYLCASSLLTGGDSPLHFGNGTRLTVT.

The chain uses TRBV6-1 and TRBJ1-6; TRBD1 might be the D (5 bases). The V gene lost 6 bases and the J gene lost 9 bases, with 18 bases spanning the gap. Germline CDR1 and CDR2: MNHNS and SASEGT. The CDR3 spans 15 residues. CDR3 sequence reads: CASSPPGGEVSPLHF. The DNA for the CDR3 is TGTGCCAGCAGCCCACCGGGGGGGGAGGTTTCACCCCTCCACTTT.

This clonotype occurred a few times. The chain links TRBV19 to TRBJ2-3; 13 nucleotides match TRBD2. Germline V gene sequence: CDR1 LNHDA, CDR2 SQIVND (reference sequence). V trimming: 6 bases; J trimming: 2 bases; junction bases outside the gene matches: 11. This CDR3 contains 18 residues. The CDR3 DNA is TGTGCCAGTAGCCTGGAGGGACTAGCGGGACCAATCACAGATACGCAGTATTTT. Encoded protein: CASSLEGLAGPITDTQYF.

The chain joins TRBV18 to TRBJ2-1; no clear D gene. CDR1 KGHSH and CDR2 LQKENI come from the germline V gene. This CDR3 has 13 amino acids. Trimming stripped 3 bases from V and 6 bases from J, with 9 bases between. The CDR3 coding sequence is TGTGCCAGCTCACCCCCCATTGGCAATGAGCAGTTCTTC. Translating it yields CASSPPIGNEQFF.

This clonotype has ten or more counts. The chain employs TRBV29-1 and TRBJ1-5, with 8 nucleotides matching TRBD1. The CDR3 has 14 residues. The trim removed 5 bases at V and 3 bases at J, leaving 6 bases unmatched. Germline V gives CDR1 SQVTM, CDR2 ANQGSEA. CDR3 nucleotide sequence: TGCAGCGTTCTTCCAGGGGGCTCCAATCAGCCCCAGCATTTT. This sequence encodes CSVLPGGSNQPQHF.

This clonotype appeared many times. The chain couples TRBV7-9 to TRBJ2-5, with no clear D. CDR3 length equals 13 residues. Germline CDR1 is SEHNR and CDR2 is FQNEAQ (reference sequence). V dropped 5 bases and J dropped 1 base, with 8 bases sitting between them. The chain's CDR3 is CASSPGPQETQYF. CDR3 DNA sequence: TGTGCCAGCAGCCCCGGGCCCCAAGAGACCCAGTACTTC.